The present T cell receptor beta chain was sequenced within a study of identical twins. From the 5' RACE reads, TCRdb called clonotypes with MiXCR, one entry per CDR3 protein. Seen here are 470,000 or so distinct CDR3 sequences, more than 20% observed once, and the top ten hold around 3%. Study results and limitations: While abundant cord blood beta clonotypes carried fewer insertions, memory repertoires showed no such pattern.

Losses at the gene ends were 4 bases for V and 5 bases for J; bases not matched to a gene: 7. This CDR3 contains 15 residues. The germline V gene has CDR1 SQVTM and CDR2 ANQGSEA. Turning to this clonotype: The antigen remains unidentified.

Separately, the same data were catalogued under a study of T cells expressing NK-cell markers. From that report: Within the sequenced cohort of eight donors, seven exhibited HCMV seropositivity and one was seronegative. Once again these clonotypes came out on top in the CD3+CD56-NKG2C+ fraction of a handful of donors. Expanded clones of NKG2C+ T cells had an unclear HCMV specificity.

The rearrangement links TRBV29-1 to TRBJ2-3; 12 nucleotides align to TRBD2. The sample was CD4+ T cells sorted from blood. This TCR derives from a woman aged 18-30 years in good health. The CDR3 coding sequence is TGCAGCGTTGGACTAGCGGGAGTAAGAATAGATACGCAGTATTTT. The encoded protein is CSVGLAGVRIDTQYF.